The 7 T cell receptor beta chains presented below share a single source sample, sequenced in a study of response to subunit inactivated influenza vaccine. TCRdb passed the RT-PCR reads through MiXCR, listing each CDR3 protein once. The sample holds about half a million distinct CDR3 sequences, approximately 11% seen once. The sample was PBMCs from blood, taken roughly 6 weeks after vaccination. Receptors were obtained from a middle-aged man who received an inactivated influenza vaccine.

The J gene is TRBJ2-1, the V gene TRBV6-2 or TRBV6-3; 7 positions agree with TRBD2. V gave up 7 bases and J gave up 7 bases; unmatched junction bases: 7. The V gene's germline CDR1 is MNHEY and CDR2 SVGEGT. The CDR3 covers 13 residues. As DNA, the CDR3 is TGTGCCAGCACGCGCGGGAGTAGGAATGAGCAGTTCTTC. It codes for CASTRGSRNEQFF.

The chain is built from TRBV12-3 or TRBV12-4 and TRBJ1-2; D gene unclear. Between the trimmed V and J ends, which lost 6 bases and 1 base, there was a span of 9 bases. The CDR3 runs 13 residues. CDR3 sequence: CASSGRGNYGYTF. The CDR3 DNA reads TGTGCCAGCAGCGGACGGGGTAACTATGGCTACACCTTC.

The chain uses TRBV28 and TRBJ2-1; D not resolved. The length of the CDR3 is 12 residues. With 3 bases removed from V and 5 bases from J, the gap between germline ends came to 5 bases. Germline loops: CDR1 MDHEN, CDR2 SYDVKM. CDR3 DNA sequence: TGTGCCAGCAGTTTGCCCAACAATGAGCAGTTCTTC. Translation: CASSLPNNEQFF.

This clonotype was seen repeatedly, ten times or more. The rearrangement joins TRBV29-1 to TRBJ1-5; 10 bases agree with TRBD1. The CDR3 runs 14 residues. CDR1 and CDR2 from the germline V gene are SQVTM and ANQGSEA. As DNA, the CDR3 is TGCGGTGCCGGGGCAGGGACAGGGGATCAGCCCCAGCATTTT. Translated, it gives CGAGAGTGDQPQHF.

The chain links TRBV12-3 or TRBV12-4 to TRBJ2-7; maybe TRBD2 (5 bases). The CDR3 spans 13 residues. V lost 4 bases to trimming and J lost 4 bases, with 11 bases between them. The CDR3 protein is CASSSLGNYEQYF. The CDR3 bases are TGTGCCAGCAGTTCCCTCGGGAATTACGAGCAGTACTTC.

This clonotype has a handful of counts. This CDR3 reads CASSQAVPTGGNTEAFF. CDR3 nucleotide sequence: TGCGCCAGCAGCCAAGCCGTCCCGACAGGGGGTAACACTGAAGCTTTCTTT. V usage is TRBV4-3 and J usage is TRBJ1-1; 9 bases agree with TRBD1. Germline V gene sequence: CDR1 LGHNA, CDR2 YSLEER. With 1 base clipped from V and 2 bases from J, the junction kept 8 bases outside the gene matches. This CDR3 is built from 17 residues.

The chain joins TRBV7-8 to TRBJ2-3, with D unclear. Germline CDR1 is SGHVS and CDR2 is FQNEAQ. The germline V and J ends were trimmed by 7 bases and 0 bases, with 14 bases remaining between them. This CDR3 spans 15 amino acids. The CDR3 DNA sequence: TGTGCCAGCACCCTCAGTCCCGCTAGCACAGATACGCAGTATTTT. Translated: CASTLSPASTDTQYF.